The TCR beta chain under discussion was sequenced for a study of siplizumab effects on memory and regulatory T cells (dated by TCRdb to between 2018 and 2020). About the investigation overall: The effect of the anti-CD2 antibody siplizumab on alloreactive T-cell subsets was examined in allogeneic mixed lymphocyte reactions constructed from human PBMCs.

In addition, sequencing in three donor pairs included unstimulated CD8+ effector memory subsets alongside CD4+ naive, CD8+ naive, CD8+ TEMRA and CD4+ memory subsets. Sorted unstimulated T cells, along with proliferating T cells recovered from mixed lymphocyte reactions, underwent TCRbeta CDR3 sequencing. Fresh whole blood from ten HLA-typed healthy donors served as the source for isolating PBMCs. Library generation was performed with the immunoSEQ multiplex PCR assay. Each sample had 10^5 or so TCR templates assayed by the deep sequencing platform. Genomic DNA extracted from sorted T cells was used for TCRbeta CDR3 sequencing. Regarding the original processing steps: Clonal analysis of TCRbeta CDR3 data was done in the R programming language. Alloreactive CD4+ and CD8+ clones were defined by comparing unstimulated samples with post-reaction CFSE-low samples. Regulatory or non-regulatory origin of alloreactive CD4+ clones was assigned by matching sequences to the sorted unstimulated Treg and non-Treg repertoires. Not all clones reach the TCRdb copy of this immuneACCESS table, which keeps in-frame sequences only. Checked studies attribute under half of the gap to unresolved V genes and leave the rest unexplained. V, J and clone size are taken as reported in that table, and D and trimming were inferred from the DNA itself. In this sample the table shows about 26,000 clones, 65% to 90% of which occur a single time. Jointly, the top ten make up roughly a quarter of the sample.

Broader findings and caveats from the paper: No functional confirmation was obtained for the suppressive function of proliferating Tregs from siplizumab cultures. A naive or memory phenotype could not be assigned to roughly 80-97% of proliferating CD4+ or CD8+ clones. The cumulative frequency of alloreactive sequences that could be traced back to unstimulated CD4+ memory T cells was significantly reduced by siplizumab. Among mappable alloreactive CD4+ clones, an average Treg-derived fraction of about 69% was observed with siplizumab, compared with about 25% in control reactions. Because sequences below about 10^-5 frequency were poorly captured, only a minor fraction of alloreactive clones could be mapped to unstimulated subsets. Unstimulated naive T cells appeared more diverse than memory T cells, and naive cells seemed to contribute substantially to the alloresponse.

Germline trimming: 5 bases from V, 9 bases from J; junction bases outside gene matches: 10. Based on the germline V gene, the CDR1 and CDR2 sequences are SGHVS and FNYEAQ. The CDR3 measures 15 amino acids from cysteine to phenylalanine. Of the read, only the CDR3 DNA is kept; its 45 bases are in frame from base 1. This clone was detected only a few times. Its antigen remains unidentified. No per-base quality is available; no much larger clone lies one base away. The sequence is built from TRBV7-6 and TRBJ1-6; TRBD1 agrees with 7 junctional bases. This clonotype was sampled from a human donor in good health. The material sequenced was memory CD4+ T cells sorted from blood. According to the study, the label for this sample's cell subset or site signals: unstimulated CD4+ memory T cells. The CDR3 protein: CASSPNSDRASPLHF. The DNA sequence follows: TGTGCCAGCAGCCCAAACTCAGACAGGGCTTCACCCCTCCACTTT.